This T cell receptor beta chain was recorded in a study of T-cell reconstitution after alpha-beta-depleted transplantation in children. The library targeted TCRbeta and was prepared with unique molecular identifiers. TCRdb re-derived calls from the PCR reads in MiXCR, one entry per CDR3 protein. The data contain roughly 570,000 distinct CDR3 sequences, 25% to 30% of them seen just once; the ten biggest clones take up approximately 39%. This clonotype was seen more than once but under ten times. The junction had 6 bases not matched to a gene; V was cut back by 4 bases and J by 4 bases. Germline V gene sequence: CDR1 SGDLS, CDR2 YYNGEE. This CDR3 spans 14 amino acids.

The starting material was PBMCs, obtained before TCRalphabeta/CD19-depleted stem cell transplant. The clonotype comes from a boy younger than two with Wiskott-Aldrich syndrome, due to receive a stem cell transplant. This rearrangement joins TRBV9 to TRBJ2-7, with TRBD1 identical over 9 bases. CDR3 sequence: CASSPQTGGYEQYF. The DNA of the CDR3 is TGTGCCAGCAGCCCACAGACAGGGGGGTACGAGCAGTACTTC.